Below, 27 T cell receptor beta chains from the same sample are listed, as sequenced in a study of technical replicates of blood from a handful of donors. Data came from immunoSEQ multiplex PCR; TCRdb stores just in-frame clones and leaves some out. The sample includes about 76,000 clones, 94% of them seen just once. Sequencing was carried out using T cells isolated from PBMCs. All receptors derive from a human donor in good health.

CDR3 sequence reads: CTSSRSSGVSYNEQFF. In DNA, the CDR3 is TGCACCAGCAGCCGTTCAAGCGGGGTATCCTACAATGAGCAGTTCTTC. The chain has TRBV1 and TRBJ2-1; TRBD2 reflects the table's D call only, with no check against the DNA. TRBV1 is designated a pseudogene. The CDR3 loop spans 16 amino acids.

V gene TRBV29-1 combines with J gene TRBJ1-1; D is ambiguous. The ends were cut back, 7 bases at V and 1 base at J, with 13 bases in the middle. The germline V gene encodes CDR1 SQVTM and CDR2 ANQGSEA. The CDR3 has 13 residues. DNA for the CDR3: TGCAGCGCGGTGATAGATACGAACACTGAAGCTTTCTTT. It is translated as CSAVIDTNTEAFF.

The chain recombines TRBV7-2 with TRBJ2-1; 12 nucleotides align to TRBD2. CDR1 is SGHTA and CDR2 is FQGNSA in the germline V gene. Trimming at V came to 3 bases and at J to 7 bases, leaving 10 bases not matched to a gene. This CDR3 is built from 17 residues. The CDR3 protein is CASSFIVLAGGRNEQFF. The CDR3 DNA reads TGTGCCAGCAGCTTCATTGTACTAGCGGGAGGTAGGAATGAGCAGTTCTTC.

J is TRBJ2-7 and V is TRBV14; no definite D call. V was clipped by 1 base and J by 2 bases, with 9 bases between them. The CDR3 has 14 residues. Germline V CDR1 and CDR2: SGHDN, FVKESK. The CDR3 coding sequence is TGTGCCAGCAGCCAAGTTCCTCAGGCCTACGAGCAGTACTTC. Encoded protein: CASSQVPQAYEQYF.

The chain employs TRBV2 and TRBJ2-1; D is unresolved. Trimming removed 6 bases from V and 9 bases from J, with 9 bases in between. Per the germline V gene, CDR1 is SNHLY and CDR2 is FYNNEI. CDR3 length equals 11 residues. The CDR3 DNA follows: TGTGCCAGCAGGGCAGTCATTGAGCAGTTCTTC. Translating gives CASRAVIEQFF.

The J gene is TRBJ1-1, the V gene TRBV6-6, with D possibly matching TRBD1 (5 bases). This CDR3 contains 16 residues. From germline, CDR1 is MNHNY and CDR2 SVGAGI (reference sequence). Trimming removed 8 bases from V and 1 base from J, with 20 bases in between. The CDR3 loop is CASVRDSQKKNTEAFF. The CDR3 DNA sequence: TGTGCCAGCGTTCGGGACTCTCAAAAAAAGAACACTGAAGCTTTCTTT.

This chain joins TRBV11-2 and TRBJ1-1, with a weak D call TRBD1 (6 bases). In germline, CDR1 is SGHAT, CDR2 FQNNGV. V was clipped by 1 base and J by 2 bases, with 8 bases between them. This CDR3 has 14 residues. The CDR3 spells CASSLVGGNTEAFF. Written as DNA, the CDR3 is TGTGCCAGCAGCTTAGTTGGGGGCAACACTGAAGCTTTCTTT. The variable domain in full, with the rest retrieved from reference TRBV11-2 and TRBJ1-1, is EAGVAQSPRYKIIEKRQSVAFWCNPISGHATLYWYQQILGQGPKLLIQFQNNGVVDDSQLPKDRFSAERLKGVDSTLKIQPAKLEDSAVYLCASSLVGGNTEAFFGQGTRLTVV.

The CDR3 region is CASSPGDYRSREQYF. The CDR3, as DNA: TGCGCCAGCAGCCCCGGGGACTACCGATCGCGGGAGCAGTACTTC. The chain links TRBV5-1 to TRBJ2-7; 7 nucleotides align to TRBD2. Germline V CDR1 and CDR2: SGHRS, YFSETQ. With V trimmed by 4 bases and J by 7 bases, 14 bases remained unmatched. The CDR3 loop spans 15 amino acids.

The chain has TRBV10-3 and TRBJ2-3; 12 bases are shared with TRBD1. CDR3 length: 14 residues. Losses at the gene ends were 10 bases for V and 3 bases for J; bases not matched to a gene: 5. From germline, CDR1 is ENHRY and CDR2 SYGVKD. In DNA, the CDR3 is TGTGCCAGCGGGACAGGGGGCGGAACAGATACGCAGTATTTT. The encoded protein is CASGTGGGTDTQYF.

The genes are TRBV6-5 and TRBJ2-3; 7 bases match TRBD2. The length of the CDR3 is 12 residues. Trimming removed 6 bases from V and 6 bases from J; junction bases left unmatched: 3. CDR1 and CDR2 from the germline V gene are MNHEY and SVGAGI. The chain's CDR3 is CASSPGGDTQYF. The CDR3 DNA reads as TGTGCCAGCAGCCCCGGGGGGGATACGCAGTATTTT.

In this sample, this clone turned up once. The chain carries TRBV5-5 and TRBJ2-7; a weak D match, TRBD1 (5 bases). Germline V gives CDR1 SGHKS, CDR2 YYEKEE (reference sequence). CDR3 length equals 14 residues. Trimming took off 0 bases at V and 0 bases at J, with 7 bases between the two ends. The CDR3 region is CASSLGGSSYEQYF. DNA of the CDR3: TGTGCCAGCAGCTTGGGGGGCTCCTCCTACGAGCAGTACTTC.

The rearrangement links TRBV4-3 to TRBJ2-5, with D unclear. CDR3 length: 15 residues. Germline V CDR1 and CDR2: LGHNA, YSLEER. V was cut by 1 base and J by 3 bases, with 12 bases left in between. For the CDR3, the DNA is TGCGCCAGCAGCCAAGTGACGAACGGAGAAGAGACCCAGTACTTC. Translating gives CASSQVTNGEETQYF.

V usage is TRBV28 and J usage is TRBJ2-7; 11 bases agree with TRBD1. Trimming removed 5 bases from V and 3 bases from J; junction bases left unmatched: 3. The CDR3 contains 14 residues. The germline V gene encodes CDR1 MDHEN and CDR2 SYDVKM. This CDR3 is CASSPGTGGYEQYF. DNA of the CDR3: TGTGCCAGCAGTCCAGGGACAGGGGGCTACGAGCAGTACTTC.

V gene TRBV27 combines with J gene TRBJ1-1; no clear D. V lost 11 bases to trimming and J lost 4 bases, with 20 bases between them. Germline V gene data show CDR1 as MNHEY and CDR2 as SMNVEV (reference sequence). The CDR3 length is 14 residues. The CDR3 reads CACTPFPGSTEAFF. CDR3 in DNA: TGTGCCTGCACCCCCTTCCCTGGGAGCACTGAAGCTTTCTTT.

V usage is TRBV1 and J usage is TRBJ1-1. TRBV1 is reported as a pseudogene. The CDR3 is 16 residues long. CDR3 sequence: CTSSQGDGLFGTEAFF. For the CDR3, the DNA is TGCACCAGCAGCCAGGGGGACGGACTATTTGGCACTGAAGCTTTCTTT.

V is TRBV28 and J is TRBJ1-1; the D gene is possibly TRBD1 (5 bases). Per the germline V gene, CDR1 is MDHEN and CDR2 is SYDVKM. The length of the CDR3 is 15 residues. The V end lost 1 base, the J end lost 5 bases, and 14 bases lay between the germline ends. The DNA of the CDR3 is TGTGCCAGCAGTTTATCTTGGCAGGGTAAAACTGAAGCTTTCTTT. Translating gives CASSLSWQGKTEAFF.

CDR3 nucleotide sequence: TGTGCCATCAGTGAGGAGGGGGCCCACGAGCAGTACTTC. As protein: CAISEEGAHEQYF. The chain employs TRBV10-3 and TRBJ2-7; 7 bases align to TRBD1. The CDR3 has 13 amino acids. The germline CDR1 and CDR2 sequences are ENHRY and SYGVKD. V lost 2 bases to trimming and J lost 5 bases; unmatched junction nucleotides: 3.

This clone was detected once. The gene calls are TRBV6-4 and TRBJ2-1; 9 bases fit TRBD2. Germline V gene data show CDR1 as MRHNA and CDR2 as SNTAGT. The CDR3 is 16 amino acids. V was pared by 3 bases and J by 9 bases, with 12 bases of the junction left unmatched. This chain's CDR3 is CASSEGLAGMSGEQFF. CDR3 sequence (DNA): TGTGCCAGCAGTGAAGGGCTAGCGGGAATGAGTGGTGAGCAGTTCTTC.

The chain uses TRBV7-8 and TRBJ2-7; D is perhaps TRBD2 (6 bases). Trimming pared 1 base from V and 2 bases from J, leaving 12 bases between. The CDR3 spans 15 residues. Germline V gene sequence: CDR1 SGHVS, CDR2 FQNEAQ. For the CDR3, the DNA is TGTGCCAGCAGCTTAGAGCTAGCGAATACCTACGAGCAGTACTTC. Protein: CASSLELANTYEQYF.

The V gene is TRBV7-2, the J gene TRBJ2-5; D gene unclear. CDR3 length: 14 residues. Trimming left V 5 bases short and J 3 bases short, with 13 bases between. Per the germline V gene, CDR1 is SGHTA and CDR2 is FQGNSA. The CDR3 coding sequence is TGTGCCAGCAGCCGACTCGAACGTAAAGAGACCCAGTACTTC. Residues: CASSRLERKETQYF.

CDR3 sequence: CASSGLAFDSYEQYF. The CDR3 DNA reads as TGTGCCAGCAGTGGGCTAGCGTTCGACTCCTACGAGCAGTACTTC. The rearrangement joins TRBV25-1 to TRBJ2-7; D possibly corresponds to TRBD2 (6 bases). CDR3 length equals 15 residues. Trimming took 4 bases from V and 0 from J, leaving 13 bases between them. CDR1 is MGHDK and CDR2 is SYGVNS in the germline V gene.

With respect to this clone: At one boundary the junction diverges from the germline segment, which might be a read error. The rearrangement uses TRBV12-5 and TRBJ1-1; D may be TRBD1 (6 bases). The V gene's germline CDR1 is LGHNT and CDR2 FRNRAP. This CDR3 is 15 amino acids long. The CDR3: CASGLITQGNPEAFF. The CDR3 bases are TGTGCTAGTGGTTTGATAACTCAGGGGAACCCTGAAGCTTTCTTT.

CDR3 amino acids: CASRPGPMNTEAFF. The CDR3, as DNA: TGTGCCAGCAGACCTGGGCCCATGAACACTGAAGCTTTCTTT. V and J are TRBV6-5 and TRBJ1-1; no reliable D call. CDR3 length: 14 amino acids. The germline V and J ends were trimmed by 6 bases and 0 bases, with 11 bases remaining between them. Germline-derived CDR1 and CDR2 are MNHEY and SVGAGI.

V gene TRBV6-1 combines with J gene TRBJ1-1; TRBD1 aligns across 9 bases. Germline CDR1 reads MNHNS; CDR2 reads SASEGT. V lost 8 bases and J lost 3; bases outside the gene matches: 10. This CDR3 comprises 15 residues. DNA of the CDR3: TGTGCCAGCCGGGACAGGGCCAATGTTGACACTGAAGCTTTCTTT. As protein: CASRDRANVDTEAFF.

In DNA form, the CDR3 reads TGTGCCAGCAGTTACCCGAAAGGAGGGAACACCGGGGAGCTGTTTTTT. Translated, it gives CASSYPKGGNTGELFF. V usage is TRBV6-5 and J usage is TRBJ2-2; maybe TRBD2 (5 bases). CDR1 and CDR2 (germline): MNHEY, SVGAGI. This CDR3 has 16 residues. Between the trimmed V and J ends, which lost 2 bases and 1 base, there was a span of 11 bases.

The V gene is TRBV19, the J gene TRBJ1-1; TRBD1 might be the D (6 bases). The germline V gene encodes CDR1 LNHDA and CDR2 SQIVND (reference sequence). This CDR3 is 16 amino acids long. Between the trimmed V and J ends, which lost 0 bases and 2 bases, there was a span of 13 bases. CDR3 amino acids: CASSIEGGEENTEAFF. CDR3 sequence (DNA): TGTGCCAGTAGTATAGAAGGGGGTGAAGAAAACACTGAAGCTTTCTTT.

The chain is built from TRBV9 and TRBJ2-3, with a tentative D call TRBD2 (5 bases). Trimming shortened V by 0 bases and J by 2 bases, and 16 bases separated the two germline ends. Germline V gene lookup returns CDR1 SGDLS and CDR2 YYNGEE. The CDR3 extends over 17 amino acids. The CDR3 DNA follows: TGTGCCAGCAGCGTAGAAGGAAGAGCGGCCAACACAGATACGCAGTATTTT. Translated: CASSVEGRAANTDTQYF.